This TCR beta chain was identified in a study of cytomegalovirus exposure and HLA in healthy donors. This CDR3 spans 14 amino acids. Trimming pared 4 bases from V and 1 base from J, leaving 11 bases between. The V gene's germline CDR1 is MNHNS and CDR2 SASEGT. The data were produced by immunoSEQ multiplex PCR, yet TCRdb's version contains in-frame clones alone and is incomplete. The profile shows some 75,000 clones, approximately 96% of them singletons. Sequences were obtained from PBMCs. This clonotype originated in a woman aged 18-29 years in good health and CMV-seronegative. The gene calls are TRBV6-1 and TRBJ2-7, with D possibly matching TRBD1 (5 bases). CDR3 sequence: CASSAQGLSYEQYF. The CDR3 bases are TGTGCCAGCAGTGCGCAGGGCTTGTCCTACGAGCAGTACTTC.